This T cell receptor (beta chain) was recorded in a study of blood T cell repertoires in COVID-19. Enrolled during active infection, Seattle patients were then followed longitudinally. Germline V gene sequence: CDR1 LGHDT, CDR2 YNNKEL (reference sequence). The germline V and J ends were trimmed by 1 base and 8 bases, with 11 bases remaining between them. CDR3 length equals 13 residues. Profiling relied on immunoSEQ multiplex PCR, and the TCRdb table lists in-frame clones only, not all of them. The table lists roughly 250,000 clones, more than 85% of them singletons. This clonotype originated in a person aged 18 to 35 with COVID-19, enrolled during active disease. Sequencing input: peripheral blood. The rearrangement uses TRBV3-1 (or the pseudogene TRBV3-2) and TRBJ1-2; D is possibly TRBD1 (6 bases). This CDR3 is CASSQGRGRGYTF. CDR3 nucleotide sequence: TGTGCCAGCAGCCAAGGCAGGGGTAGGGGCTACACCTTC.